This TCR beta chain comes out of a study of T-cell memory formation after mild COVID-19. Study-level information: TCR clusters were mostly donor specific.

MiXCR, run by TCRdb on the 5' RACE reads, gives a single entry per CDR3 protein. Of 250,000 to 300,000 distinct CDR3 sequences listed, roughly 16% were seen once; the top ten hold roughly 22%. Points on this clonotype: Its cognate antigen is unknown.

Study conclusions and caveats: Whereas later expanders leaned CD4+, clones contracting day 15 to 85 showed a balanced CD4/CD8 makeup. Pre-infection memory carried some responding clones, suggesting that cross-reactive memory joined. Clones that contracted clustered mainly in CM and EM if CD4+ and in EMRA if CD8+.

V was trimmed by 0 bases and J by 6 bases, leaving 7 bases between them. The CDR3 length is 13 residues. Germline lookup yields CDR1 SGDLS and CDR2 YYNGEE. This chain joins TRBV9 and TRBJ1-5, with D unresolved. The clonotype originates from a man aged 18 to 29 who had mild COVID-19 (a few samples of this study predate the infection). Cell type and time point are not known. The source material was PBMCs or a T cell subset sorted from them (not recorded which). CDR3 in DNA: TGTGCCAGCAGCGTAGTTTCGGGTCAGCCCCAGCATTTT. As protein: CASSVVSGQPQHF.